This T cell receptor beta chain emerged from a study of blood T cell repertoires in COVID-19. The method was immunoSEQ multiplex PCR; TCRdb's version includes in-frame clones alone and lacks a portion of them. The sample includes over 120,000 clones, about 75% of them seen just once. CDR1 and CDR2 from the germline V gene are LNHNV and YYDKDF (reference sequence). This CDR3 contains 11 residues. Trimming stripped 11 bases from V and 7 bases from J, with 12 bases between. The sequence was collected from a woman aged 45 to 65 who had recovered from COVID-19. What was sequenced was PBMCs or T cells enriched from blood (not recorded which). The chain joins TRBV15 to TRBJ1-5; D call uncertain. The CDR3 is CAPWGDQPQHF. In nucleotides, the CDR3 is TGTGCCCCATGGGGAGACCAGCCCCAGCATTTT.